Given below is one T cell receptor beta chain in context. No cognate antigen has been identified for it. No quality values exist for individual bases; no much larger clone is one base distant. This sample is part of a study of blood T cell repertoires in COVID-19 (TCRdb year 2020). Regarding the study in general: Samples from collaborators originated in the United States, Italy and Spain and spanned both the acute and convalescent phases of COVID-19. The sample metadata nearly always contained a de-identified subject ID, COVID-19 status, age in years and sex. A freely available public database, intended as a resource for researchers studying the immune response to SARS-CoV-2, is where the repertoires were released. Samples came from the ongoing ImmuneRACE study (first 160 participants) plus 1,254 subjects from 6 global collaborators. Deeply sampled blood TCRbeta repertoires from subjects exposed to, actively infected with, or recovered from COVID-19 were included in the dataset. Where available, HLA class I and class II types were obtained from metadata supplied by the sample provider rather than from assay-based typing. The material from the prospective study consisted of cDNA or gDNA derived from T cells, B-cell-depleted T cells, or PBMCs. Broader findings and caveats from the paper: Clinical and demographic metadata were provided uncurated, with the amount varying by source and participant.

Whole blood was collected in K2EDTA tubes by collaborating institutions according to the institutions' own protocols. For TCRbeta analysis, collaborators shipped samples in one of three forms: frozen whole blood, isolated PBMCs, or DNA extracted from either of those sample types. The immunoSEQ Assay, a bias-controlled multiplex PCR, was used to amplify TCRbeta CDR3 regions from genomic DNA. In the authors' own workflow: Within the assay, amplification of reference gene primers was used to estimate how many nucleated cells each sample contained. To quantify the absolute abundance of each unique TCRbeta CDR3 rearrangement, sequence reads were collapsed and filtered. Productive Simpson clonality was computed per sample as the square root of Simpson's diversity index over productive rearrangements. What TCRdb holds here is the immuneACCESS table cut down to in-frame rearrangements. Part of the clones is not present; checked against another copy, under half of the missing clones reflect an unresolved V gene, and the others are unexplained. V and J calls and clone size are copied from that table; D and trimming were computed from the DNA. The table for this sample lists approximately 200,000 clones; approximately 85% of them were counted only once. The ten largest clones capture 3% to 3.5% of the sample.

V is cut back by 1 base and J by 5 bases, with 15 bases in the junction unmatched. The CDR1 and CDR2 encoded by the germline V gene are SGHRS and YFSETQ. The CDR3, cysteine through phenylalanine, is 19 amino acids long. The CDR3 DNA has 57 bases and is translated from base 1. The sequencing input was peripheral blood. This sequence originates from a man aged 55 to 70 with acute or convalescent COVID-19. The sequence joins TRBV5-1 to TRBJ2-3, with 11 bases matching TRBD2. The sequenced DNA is TGCGCCAGCAGCTTGTGGGGCAGGACTGGCCTAGCGGGAGGAGATACGCAGTATTTT. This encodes CASSLWGRTGLAGGDTQYF.